Each of the 4 T cell receptor beta chains below was sequenced from the same sample in a study of cytotoxic CD8 clonotypes in ibrutinib-treated CLL. Method: immunoSEQ multiplex PCR; TCRdb's copy keeps in-frame clones and lacks some. In the table there are more than 45,000 clones, less than 90% of which are singletons. The material was PBMCs, obtained after 24 months of ibrutinib treatment. The source of these receptors is a human donor with chronic lymphocytic leukemia.

The chain recombines TRBV7-3 with TRBJ2-5, with D unclear. This CDR3 is 15 amino acids long. CDR1 SGHTA and CDR2 FQGTGA come from the germline V gene. The ends were cut back, 0 bases at V and 7 bases at J, with 15 bases in the middle. In nucleotides, the CDR3 is TGTGCCAGCAGCTTAACGTTAATTGCGTCAGGGACCCAGTACTTC. This codes for CASSLTLIASGTQYF.

The V gene is TRBV19, the J gene TRBJ2-3, with 11 nucleotides matching TRBD2. Germline loops: CDR1 LNHDA, CDR2 SQIVND (reference sequence). The V and J ends lost 7 bases and 3 bases, in that order; junction bases with no gene match: 15. This CDR3 is built from 18 residues. CDR3 amino acids: CASKPGRRLAGITDTQYF. Here the CDR3 DNA reads TGTGCCAGTAAACCGGGACGTCGACTAGCGGGAATTACAGATACGCAGTATTTT.

Notes on this clone: Mismatch with germline at one junction end may stem from a read error. The V and J genes are TRBV7-9 and TRBJ2-5, with 8 nucleotides matching TRBD2. Per the germline V gene, CDR1 is SEHNR and CDR2 is FQNEAQ (reference sequence). The CDR3 loop spans 11 amino acids. CDR3 loop: CASSLAGTQYF. CDR3 nucleotide sequence: TGTGCCAGCAGCCTAGCGGGGACCCAGTACTTC.

The V gene is TRBV11-2, the J gene TRBJ2-5, with D possibly being TRBD1 (5 bases). Trimming removed 1 base at V and 5 bases at J, with 14 bases between. Germline lookup yields CDR1 SGHAT and CDR2 FQNNGV. The CDR3 runs 15 residues. Written as DNA, the CDR3 is TGTGCCAGCAGCTTAGCCCAGGGTGATCGGGAGACCCAGTACTTC. It is translated as CASSLAQGDRETQYF.